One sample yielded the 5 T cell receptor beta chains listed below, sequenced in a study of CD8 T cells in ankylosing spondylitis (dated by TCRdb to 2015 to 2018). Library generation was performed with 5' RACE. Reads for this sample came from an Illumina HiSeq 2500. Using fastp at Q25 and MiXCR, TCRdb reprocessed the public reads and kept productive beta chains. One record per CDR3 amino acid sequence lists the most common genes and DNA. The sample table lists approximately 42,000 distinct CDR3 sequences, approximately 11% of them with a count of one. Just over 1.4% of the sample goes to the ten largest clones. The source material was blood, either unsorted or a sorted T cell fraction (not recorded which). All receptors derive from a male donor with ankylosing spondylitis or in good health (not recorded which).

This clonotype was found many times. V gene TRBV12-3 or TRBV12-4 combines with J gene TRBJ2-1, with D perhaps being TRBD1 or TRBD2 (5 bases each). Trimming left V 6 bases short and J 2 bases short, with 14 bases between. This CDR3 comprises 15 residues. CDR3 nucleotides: TGTGCCAGCAGCGGCCGGGACGGACCCTACAATGAGCAGTTCTTC. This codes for CASSGRDGPYNEQFF.

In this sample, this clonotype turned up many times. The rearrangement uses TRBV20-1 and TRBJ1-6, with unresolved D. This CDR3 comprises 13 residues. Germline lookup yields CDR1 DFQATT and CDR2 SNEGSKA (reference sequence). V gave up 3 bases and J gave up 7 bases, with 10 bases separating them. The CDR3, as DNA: TGCAGTGCTAGTTTCCGAGACAATTCACCCCTCCACTTT. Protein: CSASFRDNSPLHF.

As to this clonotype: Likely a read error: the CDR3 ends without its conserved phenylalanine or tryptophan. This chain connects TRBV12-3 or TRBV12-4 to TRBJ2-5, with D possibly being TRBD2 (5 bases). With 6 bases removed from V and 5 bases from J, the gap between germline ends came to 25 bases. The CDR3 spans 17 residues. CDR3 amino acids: CASSPPLMDSVGETQYS. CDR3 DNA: TGTGCCAGCAGCCCACCCTTGATGGACTCAGTGGGGGAGACCCAGTACTCC.

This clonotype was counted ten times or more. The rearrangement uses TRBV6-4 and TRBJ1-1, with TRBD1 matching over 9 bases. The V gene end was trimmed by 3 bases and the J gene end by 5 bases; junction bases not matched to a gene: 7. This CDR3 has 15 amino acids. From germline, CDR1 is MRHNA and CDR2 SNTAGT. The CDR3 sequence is CASSETGQGVTEAFF. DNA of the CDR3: TGTGCCAGCAGTGAAACGGGACAGGGTGTTACTGAAGCTTTCTTT.

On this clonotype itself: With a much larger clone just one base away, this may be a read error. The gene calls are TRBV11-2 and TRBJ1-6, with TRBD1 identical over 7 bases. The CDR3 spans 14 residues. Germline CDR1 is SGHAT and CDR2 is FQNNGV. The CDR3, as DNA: TGTACCAGCAGCCGGACAGGAAATAATTCACCCCTCCACTTT. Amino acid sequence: CTSSRTGNNSPLHF.